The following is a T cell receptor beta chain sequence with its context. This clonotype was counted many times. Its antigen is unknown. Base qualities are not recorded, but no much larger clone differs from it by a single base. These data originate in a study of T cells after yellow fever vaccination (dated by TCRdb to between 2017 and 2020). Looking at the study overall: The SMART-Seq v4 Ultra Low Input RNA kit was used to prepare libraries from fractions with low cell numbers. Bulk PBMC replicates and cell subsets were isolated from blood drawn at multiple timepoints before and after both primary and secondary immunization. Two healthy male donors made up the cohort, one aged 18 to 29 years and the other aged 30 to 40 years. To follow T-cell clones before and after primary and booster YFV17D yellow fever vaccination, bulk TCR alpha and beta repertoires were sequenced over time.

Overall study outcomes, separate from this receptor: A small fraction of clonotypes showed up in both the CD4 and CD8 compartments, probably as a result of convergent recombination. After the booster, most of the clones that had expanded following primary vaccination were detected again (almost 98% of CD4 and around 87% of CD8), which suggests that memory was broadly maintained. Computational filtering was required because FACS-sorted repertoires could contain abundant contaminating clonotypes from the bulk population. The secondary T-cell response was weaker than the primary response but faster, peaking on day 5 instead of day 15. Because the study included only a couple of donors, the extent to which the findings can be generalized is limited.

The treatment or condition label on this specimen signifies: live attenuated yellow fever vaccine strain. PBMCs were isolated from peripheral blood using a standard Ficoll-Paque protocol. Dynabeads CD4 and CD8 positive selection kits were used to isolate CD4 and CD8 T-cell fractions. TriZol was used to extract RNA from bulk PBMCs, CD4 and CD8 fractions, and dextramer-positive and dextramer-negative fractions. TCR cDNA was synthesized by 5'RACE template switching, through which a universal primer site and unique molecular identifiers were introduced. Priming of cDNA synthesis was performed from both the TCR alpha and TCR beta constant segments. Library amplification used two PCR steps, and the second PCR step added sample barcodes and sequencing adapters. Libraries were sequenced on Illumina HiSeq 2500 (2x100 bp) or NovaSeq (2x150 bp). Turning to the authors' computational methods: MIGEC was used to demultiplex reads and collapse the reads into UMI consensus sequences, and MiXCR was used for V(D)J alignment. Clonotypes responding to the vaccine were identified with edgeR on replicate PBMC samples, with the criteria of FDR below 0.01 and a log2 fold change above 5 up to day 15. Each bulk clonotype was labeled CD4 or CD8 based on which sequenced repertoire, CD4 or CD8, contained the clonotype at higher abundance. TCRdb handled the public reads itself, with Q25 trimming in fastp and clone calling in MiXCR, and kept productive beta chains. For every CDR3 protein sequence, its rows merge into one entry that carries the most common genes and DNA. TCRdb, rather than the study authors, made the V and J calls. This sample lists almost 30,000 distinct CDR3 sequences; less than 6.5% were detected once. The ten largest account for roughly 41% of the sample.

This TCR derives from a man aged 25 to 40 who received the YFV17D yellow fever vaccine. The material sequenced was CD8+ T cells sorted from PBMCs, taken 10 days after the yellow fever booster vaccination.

In nucleotides, the sequence is TGTGCCAGCAGTCCTGATGTTTGGTACAATGAGCAGTTCTTC. This yields the protein CASSPDVWYNEQFF. The chain is made from TRBV6-5 and TRBJ2-1; no confident D gene assignment can be made. The cysteine opens and the phenylalanine closes a CDR3 of 14 amino acids. This entry keeps only the CDR3 DNA: 42 bases, framed from base 1. V and J lose 5 bases and 4 bases, and a span of 12 bases separates them. CDR1 and CDR2, per the germline V gene, are MNHEY and SVGAGI.